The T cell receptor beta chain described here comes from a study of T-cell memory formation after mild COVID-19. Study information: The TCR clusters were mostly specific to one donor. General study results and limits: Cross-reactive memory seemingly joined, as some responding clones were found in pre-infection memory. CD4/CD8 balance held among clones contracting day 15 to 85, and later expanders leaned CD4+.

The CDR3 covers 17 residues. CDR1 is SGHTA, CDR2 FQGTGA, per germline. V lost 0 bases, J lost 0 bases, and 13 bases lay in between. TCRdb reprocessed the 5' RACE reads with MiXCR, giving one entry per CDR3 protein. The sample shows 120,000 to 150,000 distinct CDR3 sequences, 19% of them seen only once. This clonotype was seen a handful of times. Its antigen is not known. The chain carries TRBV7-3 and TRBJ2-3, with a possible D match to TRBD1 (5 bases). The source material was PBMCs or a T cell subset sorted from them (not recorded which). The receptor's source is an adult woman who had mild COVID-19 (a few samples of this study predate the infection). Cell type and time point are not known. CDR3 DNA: TGTGCCAGCAGCTTAACGGGGCAGGCTTTGAGCACAGATACGCAGTATTTT. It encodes CASSLTGQALSTDTQYF. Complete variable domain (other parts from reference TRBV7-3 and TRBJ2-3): GAGVSQTPSNKVTEKGKYVELRCDPISGHTALYWYRQSLGQGPEFLIYFQGTGAADDSGLPNDRFFAVRPEGSVSTLKIQRTERGDSAVYLCASSLTGQALSTDTQYFGPGTRLTVL.